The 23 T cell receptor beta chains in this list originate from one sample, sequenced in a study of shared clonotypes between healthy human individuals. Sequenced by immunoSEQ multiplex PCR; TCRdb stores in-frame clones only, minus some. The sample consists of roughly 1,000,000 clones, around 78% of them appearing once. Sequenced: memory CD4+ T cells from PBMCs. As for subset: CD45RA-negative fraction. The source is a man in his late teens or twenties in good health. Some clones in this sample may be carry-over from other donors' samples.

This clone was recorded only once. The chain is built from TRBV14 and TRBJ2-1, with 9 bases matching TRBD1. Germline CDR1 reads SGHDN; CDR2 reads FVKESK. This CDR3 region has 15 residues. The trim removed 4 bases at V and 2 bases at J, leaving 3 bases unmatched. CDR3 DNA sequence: TGTGCCAGCAGCCCCGACAGGGGGGCCTACAATGAGCAGTTCTTC. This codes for CASSPDRGAYNEQFF.

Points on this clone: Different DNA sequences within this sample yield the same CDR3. The CDR3 spells CASSPGQGAYNEQFF. The CDR3 nucleotides read TGCGCCAGCAGCCCAGGACAGGGGGCGTACAATGAGCAGTTCTTC. The genes are TRBV5-1 and TRBJ2-1; TRBD1 agrees at 11 bases. V dropped 4 bases and J dropped 4; count of bases not matched to a gene: 4. The CDR3 runs 15 residues. Germline CDR1 is SGHRS and CDR2 is YFSETQ.

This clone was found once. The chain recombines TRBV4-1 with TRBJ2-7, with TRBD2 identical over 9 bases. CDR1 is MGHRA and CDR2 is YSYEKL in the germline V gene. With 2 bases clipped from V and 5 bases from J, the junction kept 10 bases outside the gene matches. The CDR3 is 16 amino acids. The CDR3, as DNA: TGCGCCAGCAGCCAACTTATAGCGGGAGACAGTAACGAGCAGTACTTC. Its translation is CASSQLIAGDSNEQYF.

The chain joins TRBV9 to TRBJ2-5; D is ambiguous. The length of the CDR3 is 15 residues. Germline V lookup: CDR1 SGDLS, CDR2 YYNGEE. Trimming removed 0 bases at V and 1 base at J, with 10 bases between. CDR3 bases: TGTGCCAGCAGCGTAGGGCCGACCGTCCAAGAGACCCAGTACTTC. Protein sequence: CASSVGPTVQETQYF.

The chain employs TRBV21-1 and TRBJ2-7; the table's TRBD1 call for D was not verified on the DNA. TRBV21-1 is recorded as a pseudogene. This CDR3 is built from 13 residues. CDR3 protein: CAIQTGGPYEQYF. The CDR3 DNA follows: TGTGCCATCCAGACAGGGGGCCCCTACGAGCAGTACTTC.

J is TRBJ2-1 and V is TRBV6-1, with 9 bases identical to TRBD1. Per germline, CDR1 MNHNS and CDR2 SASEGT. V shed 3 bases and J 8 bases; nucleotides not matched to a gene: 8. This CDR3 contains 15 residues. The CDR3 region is CASSDSGTGFYEQFF. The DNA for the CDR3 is TGTGCCAGCAGTGACTCCGGGACAGGGTTCTATGAGCAGTTCTTC.

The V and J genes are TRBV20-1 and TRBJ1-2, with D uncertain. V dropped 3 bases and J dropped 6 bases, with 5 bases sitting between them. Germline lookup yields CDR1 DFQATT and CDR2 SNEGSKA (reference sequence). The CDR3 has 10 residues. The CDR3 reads CSARADGYTF. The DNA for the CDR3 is TGCAGTGCTAGGGCGGATGGCTACACCTTC.

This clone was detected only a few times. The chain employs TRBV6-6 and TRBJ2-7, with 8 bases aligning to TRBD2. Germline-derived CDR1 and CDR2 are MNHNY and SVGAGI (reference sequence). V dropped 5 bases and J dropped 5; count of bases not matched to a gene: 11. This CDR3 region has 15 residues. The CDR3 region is CASSLGLVRDNEQYF. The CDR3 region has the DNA TGTGCCAGCAGTCTGGGACTAGTACGGGACAACGAGCAGTACTTC.

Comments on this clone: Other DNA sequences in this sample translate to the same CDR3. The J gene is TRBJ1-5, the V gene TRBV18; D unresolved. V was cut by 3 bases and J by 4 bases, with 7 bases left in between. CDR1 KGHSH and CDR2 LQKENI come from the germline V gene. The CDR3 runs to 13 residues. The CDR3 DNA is TGTGCCAGCTCACCCGGTTGGAATCAGCCCCAGCATTTT. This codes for CASSPGWNQPQHF.

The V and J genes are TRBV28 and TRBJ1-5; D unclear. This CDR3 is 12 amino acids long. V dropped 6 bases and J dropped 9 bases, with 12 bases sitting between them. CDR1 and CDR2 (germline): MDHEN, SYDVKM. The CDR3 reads CASSGRGRPQHF. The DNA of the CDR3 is TGTGCCAGCAGCGGCCGCGGGCGGCCCCAGCATTTT.

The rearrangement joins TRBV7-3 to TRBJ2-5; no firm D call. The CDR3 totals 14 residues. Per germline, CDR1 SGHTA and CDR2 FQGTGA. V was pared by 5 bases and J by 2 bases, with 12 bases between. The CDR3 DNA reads TGTGCCAGCAGCCCGTCCCCGAGTCAAGAGACCCAGTACTTC. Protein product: CASSPSPSQETQYF.

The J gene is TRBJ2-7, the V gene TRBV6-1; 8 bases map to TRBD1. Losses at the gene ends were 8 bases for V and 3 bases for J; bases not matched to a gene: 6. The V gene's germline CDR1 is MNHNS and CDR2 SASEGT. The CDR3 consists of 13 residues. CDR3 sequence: CASSPGGVYEQYF. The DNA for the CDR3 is TGTGCCAGCTCTCCAGGGGGCGTCTACGAGCAGTACTTC.

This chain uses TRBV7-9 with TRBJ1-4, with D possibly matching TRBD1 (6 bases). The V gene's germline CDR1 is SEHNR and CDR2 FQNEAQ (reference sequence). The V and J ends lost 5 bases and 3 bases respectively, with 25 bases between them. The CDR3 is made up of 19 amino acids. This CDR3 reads CASSLTTGLNPGANEKLFF. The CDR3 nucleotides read TGTGCCAGCAGCCTCACTACAGGGTTAAACCCTGGGGCTAATGAAAAACTGTTTTTT.

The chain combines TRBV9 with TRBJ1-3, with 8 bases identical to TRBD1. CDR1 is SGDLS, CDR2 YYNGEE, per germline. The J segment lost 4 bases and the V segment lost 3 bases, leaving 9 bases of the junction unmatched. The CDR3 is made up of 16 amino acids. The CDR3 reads CASSAKGQVSGNTIYF. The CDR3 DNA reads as TGTGCCAGCAGCGCCAAGGGACAGGTCTCCGGAAACACCATATATTTT.

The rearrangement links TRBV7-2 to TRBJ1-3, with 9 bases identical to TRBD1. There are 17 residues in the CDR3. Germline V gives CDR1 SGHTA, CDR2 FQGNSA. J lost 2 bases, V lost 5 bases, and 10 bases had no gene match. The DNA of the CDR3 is TGTGCCAGCAGCGGACACCGGGACAGGGCTGCTGGAAACACCATATATTTT. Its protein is CASSGHRDRAAGNTIYF.

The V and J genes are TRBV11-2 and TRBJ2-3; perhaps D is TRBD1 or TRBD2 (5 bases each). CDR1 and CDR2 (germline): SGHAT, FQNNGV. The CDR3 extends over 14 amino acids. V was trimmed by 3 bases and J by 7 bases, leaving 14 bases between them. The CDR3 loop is CASSFFQRGYTQYF. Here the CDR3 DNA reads TGTGCCAGCAGCTTTTTCCAGAGGGGATATACGCAGTATTTT. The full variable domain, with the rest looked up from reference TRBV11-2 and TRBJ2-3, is EAGVAQSPRYKIIEKRQSVAFWCNPISGHATLYWYQQILGQGPKLLIQFQNNGVVDDSQLPKDRFSAERLKGVDSTLKIQPAKLEDSAVYLCASSFFQRGYTQYFGPGTRLTVL.

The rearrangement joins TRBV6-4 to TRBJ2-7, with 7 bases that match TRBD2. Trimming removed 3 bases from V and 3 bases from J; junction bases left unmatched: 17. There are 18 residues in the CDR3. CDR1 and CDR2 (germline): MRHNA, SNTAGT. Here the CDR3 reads CASSEERREASGNYEQYF. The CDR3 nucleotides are TGTGCCAGCAGTGAGGAGCGAAGGGAGGCTAGCGGTAACTACGAGCAGTACTTC.

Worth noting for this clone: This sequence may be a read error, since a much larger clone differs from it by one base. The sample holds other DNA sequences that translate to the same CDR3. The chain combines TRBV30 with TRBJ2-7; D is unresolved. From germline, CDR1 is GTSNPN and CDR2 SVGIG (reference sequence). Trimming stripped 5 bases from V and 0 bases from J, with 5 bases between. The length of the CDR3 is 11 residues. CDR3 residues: CAWGSSYEQYF. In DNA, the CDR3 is TGTGCCTGGGGCAGCTCCTACGAGCAGTACTTC.

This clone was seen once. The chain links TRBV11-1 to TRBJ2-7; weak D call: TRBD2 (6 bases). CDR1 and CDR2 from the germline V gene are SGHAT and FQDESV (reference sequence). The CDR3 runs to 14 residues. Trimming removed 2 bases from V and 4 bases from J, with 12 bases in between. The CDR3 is CASSLLSREYEQYF. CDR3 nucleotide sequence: TGTGCCAGCAGCTTATTAAGTCGGGAGTACGAGCAGTACTTC.

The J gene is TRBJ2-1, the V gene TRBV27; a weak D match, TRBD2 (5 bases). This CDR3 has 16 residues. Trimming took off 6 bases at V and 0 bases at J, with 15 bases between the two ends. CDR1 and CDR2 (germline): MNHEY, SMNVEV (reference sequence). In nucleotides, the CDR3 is TGTGCCAGCAGCCGAGCGGATCGTAGCTCCTACAATGAGCAGTTCTTC. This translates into CASSRADRSSYNEQFF.

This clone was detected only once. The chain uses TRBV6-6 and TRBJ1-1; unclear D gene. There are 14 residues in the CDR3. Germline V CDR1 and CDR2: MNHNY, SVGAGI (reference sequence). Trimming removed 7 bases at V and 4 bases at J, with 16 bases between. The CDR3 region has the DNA TGTGCCAGCATCGACCAGATCAGGTTCACTGAAGCTTTCTTT. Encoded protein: CASIDQIRFTEAFF.

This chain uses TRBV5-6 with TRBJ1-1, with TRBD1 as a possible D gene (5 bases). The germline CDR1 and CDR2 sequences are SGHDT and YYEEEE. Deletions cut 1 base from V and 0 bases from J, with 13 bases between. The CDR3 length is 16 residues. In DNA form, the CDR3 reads TGTGCCAGCAGCTTGTGGGGCCGGAGGGTGAACACTGAAGCTTTCTTT. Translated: CASSLWGRRVNTEAFF.

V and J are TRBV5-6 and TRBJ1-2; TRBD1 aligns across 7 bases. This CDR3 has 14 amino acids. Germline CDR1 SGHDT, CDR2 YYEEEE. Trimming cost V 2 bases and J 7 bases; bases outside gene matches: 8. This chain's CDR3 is CASSFDRVDGGYTF. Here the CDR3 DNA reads TGTGCCAGCAGCTTTGACAGGGTAGATGGTGGCTACACCTTC.